Listed here are 19 T cell receptor beta chains from one sample, sequenced in a study of human T cells and chemical hapten exposure. TCRdb re-derived calls from the RACE reads in MiXCR, one entry per CDR3 protein. This sample has about 260,000 distinct CDR3 sequences, with 7% to 10% found just once. Described time point: pre-sensitization, week 0. Treatment denoted: therapeutic diphenylcyclopropenone sensitization with weekly scalp DPC. This sample comprised whole blood, obtained in connection with sensitization to the hapten diphenylcyclopropenone (DPC). These receptors all come from a woman aged 40 to 50 with alopecia areata. Some clones in this sample may be carry-over from other donors' samples.

This clonotype appeared many times. The rearrangement uses TRBV2 and TRBJ1-2; 7 bases are shared with TRBD1. Germline values: CDR1 SNHLY, CDR2 FYNNEI. The trim removed 10 bases at V and 4 bases at J, leaving 6 bases unmatched. This CDR3 has 12 amino acids. Here the CDR3 DNA reads TGTGCCACCAGGGGGGCACGCTATGGCTACACCTTC. Residues: CATRGARYGYTF.

This clonotype was detected many times. Relative to the germline gene, one junction end is altered; a read error may explain this. The rearrangement links TRBV20-1 to TRBJ2-1; 14 nucleotides line up with TRBD2. Germline-derived CDR1 and CDR2 are DFQATT and SNEGSKA (reference sequence). The CDR3 is 12 residues long. The CDR3 region has the DNA TGCAGTGCCGAGGGACTAGCGGGAGTAGTCCTCTTC. Translation gives CSAEGLAGVVLF.

There are a few counts of this clonotype. This chain joins TRBV6-5 and TRBJ2-2; D gene uncertain. There are 15 residues in the CDR3. V was trimmed by 0 bases and J by 8 bases, leaving 13 bases between them. Germline V gives CDR1 MNHEY, CDR2 SVGAGI. In DNA, the CDR3 is TGTGCCAGCAGTTACTCCGGACCGATAACGGGGGAGCTGTTTTTT. This gives the protein CASSYSGPITGELFF.

The chain has TRBV12-5 and TRBJ2-1; TRBD1 is a possible D gene (5 bases). This CDR3 is built from 12 residues. V shed 7 bases and J shed 5 bases, with 9 bases lying between them. Germline V CDR1 and CDR2: LGHNT, FRNRAP. The CDR3 DNA reads TGTGCTAGTGCAATGGACAACAATGAGCAGTTCTTC. It encodes CASAMDNNEQFF.

This clonotype appeared a few times. The V gene is TRBV3-1, the J gene TRBJ2-7, with D perhaps TRBD2 (6 bases). The length of the CDR3 is 15 residues. Germline lookup yields CDR1 LGHDT and CDR2 YNNKEL (reference sequence). The V gene lost 4 bases and the J gene lost 2 bases, with 15 bases spanning the gap. CDR3 nucleotides: TGTGCCAGCAGCCTGCCCGGGACTCTAACCTACGAGCAGTACTTC. It codes for CASSLPGTLTYEQYF.

This clonotype was picked up many times. The chain recombines TRBV12-3 or TRBV12-4 with TRBJ2-1; 13 positions match TRBD2. CDR3 length equals 15 residues. V shed 4 bases, J shed 6 bases, and the junction held 3 bases outside the gene matches. The CDR3 DNA reads as TGTGCCAGCAGTTCACTAGCGGGAGGGTTCAATGAGCAGTTCTTC. Its protein product is CASSSLAGGFNEQFF.

This clonotype was seen ten or more times. The J gene is TRBJ1-1, the V gene TRBV6-5; the D gene is possibly TRBD1 (6 bases). The CDR3 loop spans 16 amino acids. The V end was cut by 2 bases, the J end by 0 bases, with 13 bases between. Germline V gene data show CDR1 as MNHEY and CDR2 as SVGAGI. This chain's CDR3 is CASSYTRQAMNTEAFF. CDR3 sequence (DNA): TGTGCCAGCAGTTACACCCGACAGGCCATGAACACTGAAGCTTTCTTT.

This clonotype was recorded a few times. The chain is built from TRBV18 and TRBJ2-4; TRBD1 agrees at 8 bases. The CDR3 runs to 16 residues. Germline V gene sequence: CDR1 KGHSH, CDR2 LQKENI. V was clipped by 2 bases and J by 7 bases; unmatched bases: 10. The CDR3 nucleotides read TGTGCCAGCTCACCAACGGCAGGGGGCGGGGAGAACATTCAGTACTTC. Residues: CASSPTAGGGENIQYF.

The J gene is TRBJ1-3, the V gene TRBV3-1; D gene ambiguous. The V and J ends lost 3 bases and 7 bases respectively, with 4 bases between them. There are 11 residues in the CDR3. Germline CDR1 and CDR2: LGHDT and YNNKEL (reference sequence). CDR3: CASSHVNTIYF. CDR3 bases: TGTGCCAGCAGCCATGTGAACACCATATATTTT.

This clonotype appeared a few times. The chain recombines TRBV28 with TRBJ2-3, with a possible D match to TRBD1 (6 bases). Trimming pared 8 bases from V and 0 bases from J, leaving 15 bases between. Germline CDR1 reads MDHEN; CDR2 reads SYDVKM. The CDR3 extends over 15 amino acids. This CDR3 is CASHRQAESTDTQYF. CDR3 in DNA: TGTGCCAGCCACAGACAGGCGGAGAGCACAGATACGCAGTATTTT.

The J gene is TRBJ2-7, the V gene TRBV29-1, with D possibly matching TRBD1 (5 bases). The germline gives CDR1 SQVTM, CDR2 ANQGSEA. The length of the CDR3 is 12 residues. Trimming shortened V by 4 bases and J by 0 bases, and 7 bases separated the two germline ends. The CDR3 sequence is CSVARDSYEQYF. Here the CDR3 DNA reads TGCAGCGTTGCCAGGGACTCCTACGAGCAGTACTTC.

In this sample, this clonotype turned up a few times. The V call is TRBV2, the J call TRBJ2-4, with D hard to call. V shed 4 bases and J shed 2 bases, with 3 bases lying between them. The germline CDR1 and CDR2 sequences are SNHLY and FYNNEI. The CDR3 contains 12 residues. CDR3 region: CASSVSKNIQYF. The DNA for the CDR3 is TGTGCCAGCAGTGTATCCAAAAACATTCAGTACTTC. Based on the CDR3 plus reference TRBV2 and TRBJ2-4, the full variable domain is EPEVTQTPSHQVTQMGQEVILRCVPISNHLYFYWYRQILGQKVEFLVSFYNNEISEKSEIFDDQFSVERPDGSNFTLKIRSTKLEDSAMYFCASSVSKNIQYFGAGTRLSVL.

There are a few counts of this clonotype. CDR3 region: CSVVGDREADGYTF. CDR3 sequence (DNA): TGCAGCGTTGTGGGGGACAGGGAAGCTGATGGCTACACCTTC. The rearrangement joins TRBV29-1 to TRBJ1-2, with 9 bases identical to TRBD1. Germline trimming cut 4 bases from V and 6 bases from J; bases unmatched to any gene: 9. Germline V gives CDR1 SQVTM, CDR2 ANQGSEA. The CDR3 length is 14 residues.

This clonotype was found many times. The V call is TRBV28, the J call TRBJ1-5; no reliable D call. Germline values: CDR1 MDHEN, CDR2 SYDVKM. The CDR3 covers 15 residues. V was cut by 6 bases and J by 2 bases, with 14 bases left in between. The DNA for the CDR3 is TGTGCCAGCAGCTTTGCTGGCCACGGCAATCAGCCCCAGCATTTT. This gives the protein CASSFAGHGNQPQHF. The full variable domain, rest sourced from reference TRBV28 and TRBJ1-5, is DVKVTQSSRYLVKRTGEKVFLECVQDMDHENMFWYRQDPGLGLRLIYFSYDVKMKEKGDIPEGYSVSREKKERFSLILESASTNQTSMYLCASSFAGHGNQPQHFGDGTRLSIL.

The chain combines TRBV9 with TRBJ2-3; weak D call: TRBD2 (6 bases). Germline values: CDR1 SGDLS, CDR2 YYNGEE. There are 16 residues in the CDR3. Deletions cut 3 bases from V and 1 base from J, with 15 bases between. CDR3 amino acids: CASSATSLIRTDTQYF. CDR3 coding DNA: TGTGCCAGCAGCGCTACTAGCCTAATTCGCACAGATACGCAGTATTTT.

The chain couples TRBV27 to TRBJ2-7, with D perhaps TRBD2 (5 bases). CDR1 and CDR2 (germline): MNHEY, SMNVEV (reference sequence). Trimming pared 3 bases from V and 3 bases from J, leaving 15 bases between. The CDR3 consists of 15 residues. The CDR3 sequence is CASSFGLRTSYEQYF. In nucleotides, the CDR3 is TGTGCCAGCAGTTTCGGCCTCCGTACTAGCTACGAGCAGTACTTC.

This clonotype has only a few counts. The chain is built from TRBV20-1 and TRBJ2-1; 10 bases are shared with TRBD2. Germline values: CDR1 DFQATT, CDR2 SNEGSKA (reference sequence). CDR3 length: 15 amino acids. After removal of 0 bases from V and 7 bases from J, the junction contained 6 bases not matched to a gene. The CDR3 region has the DNA TGCAGTGCTAGAGAACCTAGCGGGAGTCGGAATGAGCAGTTCTTC. Translated, it gives CSAREPSGSRNEQFF.

The sample holds a few counts of this clonotype. V usage is TRBV27 and J usage is TRBJ2-7, with D possibly matching TRBD2 (7 bases). The V gene's germline CDR1 is MNHEY and CDR2 SMNVEV (reference sequence). There are 14 residues in the CDR3. V was pared by 8 bases and J by 4 bases, with 18 bases between. Written as DNA, the CDR3 is TGTGCCAGCGCGGGGGCGGGAGTGATTTACGAGCAGTACTTC. This sequence encodes CASAGAGVIYEQYF.

This chain connects TRBV6-5 to TRBJ2-1; D unclear. CDR1 is MNHEY and CDR2 is SVGAGI in the germline V gene. The CDR3 sequence is 14 residues long. V lost 6 bases and J lost 9, with 18 bases in between. CDR3 nucleotides: TGTGCCAGCAGCGCCGGGTCCCAATGGGGTGAGCAGTTCTTC. It is translated as CASSAGSQWGEQFF.